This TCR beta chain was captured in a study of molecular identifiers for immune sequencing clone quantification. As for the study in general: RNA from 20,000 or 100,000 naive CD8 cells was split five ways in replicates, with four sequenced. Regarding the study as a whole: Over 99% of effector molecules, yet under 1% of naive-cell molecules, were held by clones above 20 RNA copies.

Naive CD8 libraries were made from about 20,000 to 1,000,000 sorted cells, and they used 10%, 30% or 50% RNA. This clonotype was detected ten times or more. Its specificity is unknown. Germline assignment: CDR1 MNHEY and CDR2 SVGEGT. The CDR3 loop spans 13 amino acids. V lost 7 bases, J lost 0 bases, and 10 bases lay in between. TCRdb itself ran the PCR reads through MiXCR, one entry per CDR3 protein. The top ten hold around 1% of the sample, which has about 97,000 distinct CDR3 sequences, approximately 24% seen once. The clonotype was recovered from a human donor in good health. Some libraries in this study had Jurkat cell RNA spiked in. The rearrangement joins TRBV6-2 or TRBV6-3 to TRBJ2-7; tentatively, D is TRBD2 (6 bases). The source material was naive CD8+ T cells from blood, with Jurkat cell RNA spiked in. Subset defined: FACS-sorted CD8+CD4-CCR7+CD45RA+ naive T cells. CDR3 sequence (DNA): TGTGCCAGCACGGGACTCAGCTCCTACGAGCAGTACTTC. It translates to CASTGLSSYEQYF.